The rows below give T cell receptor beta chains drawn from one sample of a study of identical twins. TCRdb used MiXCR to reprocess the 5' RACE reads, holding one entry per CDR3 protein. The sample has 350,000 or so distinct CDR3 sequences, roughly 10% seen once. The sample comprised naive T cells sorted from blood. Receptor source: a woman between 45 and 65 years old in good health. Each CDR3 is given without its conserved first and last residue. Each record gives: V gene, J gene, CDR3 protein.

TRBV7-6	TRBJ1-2	ASRGQGVLDGYT
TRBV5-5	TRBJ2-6	AGATNSGANVLT
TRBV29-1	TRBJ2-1	KGDTENEQF
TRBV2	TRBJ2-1	ASSPTSYEQF
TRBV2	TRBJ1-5	ASSEDLNQPQH
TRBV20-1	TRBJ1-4	SARDINGVGEKLF
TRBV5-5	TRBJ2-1	ASSNPGLAGVSGF
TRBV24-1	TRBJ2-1	ATATAYNEQF
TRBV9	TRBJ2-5	ASSATATLTQY
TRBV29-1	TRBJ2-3	SEFKGDTQY
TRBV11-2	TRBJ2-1	ASSLVPREYNEQF
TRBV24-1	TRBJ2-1	ATSDLAGRAYNEQF
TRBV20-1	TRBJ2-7	SASRREGGEQY
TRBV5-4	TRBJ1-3	ASSLVGSDFGNTIY
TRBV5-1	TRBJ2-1	ASSGLAGTLSYHEQF
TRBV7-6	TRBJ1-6	ASSSRQGGSNSPLH
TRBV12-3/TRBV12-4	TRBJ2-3	ASSPRTGGTDTQY
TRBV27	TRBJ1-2	ASSSRGGYT
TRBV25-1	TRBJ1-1	ASSVHRNTEAF
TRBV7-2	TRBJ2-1	ASSFWGKGNEQF
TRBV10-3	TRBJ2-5	AISGDRGRVETQY
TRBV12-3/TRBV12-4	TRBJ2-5	ASSWRGDFGSQY
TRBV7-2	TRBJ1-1	ASSTNGNTEAF
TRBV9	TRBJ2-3	ASSHGTTSTDTQY
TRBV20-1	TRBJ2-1	SAGTGKQF
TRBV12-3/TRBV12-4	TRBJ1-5	ASSLKSGSNQPQH
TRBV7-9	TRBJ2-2	ASSFSSRANTGELF
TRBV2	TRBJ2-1	ASRGGQGTLIMPNEQF
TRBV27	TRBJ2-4	ASSRTGLANIQY
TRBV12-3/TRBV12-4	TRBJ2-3	ASSPLADTQY
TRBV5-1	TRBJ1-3	ASSPSLGNTIY
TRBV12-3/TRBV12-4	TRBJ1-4	ASSRDRAPNEKLF
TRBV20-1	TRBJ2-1	SARDRGLTSYNEQF